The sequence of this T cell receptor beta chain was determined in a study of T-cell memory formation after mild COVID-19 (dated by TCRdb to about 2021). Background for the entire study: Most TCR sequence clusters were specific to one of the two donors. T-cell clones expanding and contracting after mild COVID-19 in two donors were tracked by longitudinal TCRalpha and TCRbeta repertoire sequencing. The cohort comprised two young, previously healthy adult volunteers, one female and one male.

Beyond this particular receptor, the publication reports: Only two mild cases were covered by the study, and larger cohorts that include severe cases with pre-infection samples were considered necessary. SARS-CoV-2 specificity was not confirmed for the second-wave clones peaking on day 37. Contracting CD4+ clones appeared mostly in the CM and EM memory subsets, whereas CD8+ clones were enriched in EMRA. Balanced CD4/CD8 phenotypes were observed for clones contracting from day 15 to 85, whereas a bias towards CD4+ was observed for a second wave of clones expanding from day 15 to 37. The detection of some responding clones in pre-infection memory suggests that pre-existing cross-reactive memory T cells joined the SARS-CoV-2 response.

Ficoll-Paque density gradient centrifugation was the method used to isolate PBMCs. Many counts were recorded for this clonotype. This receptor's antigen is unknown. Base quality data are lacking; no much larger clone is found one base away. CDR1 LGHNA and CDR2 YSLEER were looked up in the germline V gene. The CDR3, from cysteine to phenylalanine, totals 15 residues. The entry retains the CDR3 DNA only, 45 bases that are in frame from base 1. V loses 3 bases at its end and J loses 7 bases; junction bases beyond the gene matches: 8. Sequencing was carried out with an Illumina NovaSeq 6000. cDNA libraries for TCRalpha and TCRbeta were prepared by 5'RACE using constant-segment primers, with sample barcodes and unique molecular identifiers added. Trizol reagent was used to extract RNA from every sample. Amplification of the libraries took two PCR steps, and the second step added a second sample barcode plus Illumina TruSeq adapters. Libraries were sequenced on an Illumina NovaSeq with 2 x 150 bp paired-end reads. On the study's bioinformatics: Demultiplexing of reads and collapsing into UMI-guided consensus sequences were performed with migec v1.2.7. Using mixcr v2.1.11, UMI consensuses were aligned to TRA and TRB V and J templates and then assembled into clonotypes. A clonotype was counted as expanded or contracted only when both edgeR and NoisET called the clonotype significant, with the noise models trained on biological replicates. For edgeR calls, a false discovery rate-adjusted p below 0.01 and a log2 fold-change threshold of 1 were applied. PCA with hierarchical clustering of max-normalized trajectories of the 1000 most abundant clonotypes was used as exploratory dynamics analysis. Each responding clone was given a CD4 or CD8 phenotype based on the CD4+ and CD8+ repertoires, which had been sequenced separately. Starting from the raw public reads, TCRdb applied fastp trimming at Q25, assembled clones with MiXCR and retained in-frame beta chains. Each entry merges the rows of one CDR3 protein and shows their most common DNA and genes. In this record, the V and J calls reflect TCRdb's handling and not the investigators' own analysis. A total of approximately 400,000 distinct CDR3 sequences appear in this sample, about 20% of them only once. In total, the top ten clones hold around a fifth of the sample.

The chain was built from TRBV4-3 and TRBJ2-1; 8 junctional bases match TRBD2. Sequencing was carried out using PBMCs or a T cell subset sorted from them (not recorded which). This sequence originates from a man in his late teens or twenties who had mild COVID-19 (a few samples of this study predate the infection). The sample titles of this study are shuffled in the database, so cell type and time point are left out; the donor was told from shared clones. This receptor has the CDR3 CASSQPSGGRNEQFF. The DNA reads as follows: TGCGCCAGCAGCCAGCCCAGCGGGGGTAGGAATGAGCAGTTCTTC.